The present entry profiles one T cell receptor beta chain with its context. Germline V gene data show CDR1 as LNHNV and CDR2 as YYDKDF (reference sequence). The CDR3 sequence is 15 residues long. The V end was cut by 0 bases, the J end by 7 bases, with 15 bases between. The sample comes from a study of blood T cell repertoires in COVID-19. On the study more broadly: Acute and convalescent COVID-19 specimens originated in the United States, Italy and Spain.

The table came from immunoSEQ multiplex PCR; TCRdb's copy has only in-frame clones and leaves some out. The top ten hold approximately 7.9% of the sample, which has approximately 110,000 clones, 82% seen once. This TCR derives from a man between 65 and 85 years old with acute or convalescent COVID-19. Sequencing was done on a sample of peripheral blood. The chain employs TRBV15 and TRBJ1-1; D call uncertain. DNA of the CDR3: TGTGCCACCAGCAGAGATCTGGGAGGGTTAAGTGAAGCTTTCTTT. As protein: CATSRDLGGLSEAFF.